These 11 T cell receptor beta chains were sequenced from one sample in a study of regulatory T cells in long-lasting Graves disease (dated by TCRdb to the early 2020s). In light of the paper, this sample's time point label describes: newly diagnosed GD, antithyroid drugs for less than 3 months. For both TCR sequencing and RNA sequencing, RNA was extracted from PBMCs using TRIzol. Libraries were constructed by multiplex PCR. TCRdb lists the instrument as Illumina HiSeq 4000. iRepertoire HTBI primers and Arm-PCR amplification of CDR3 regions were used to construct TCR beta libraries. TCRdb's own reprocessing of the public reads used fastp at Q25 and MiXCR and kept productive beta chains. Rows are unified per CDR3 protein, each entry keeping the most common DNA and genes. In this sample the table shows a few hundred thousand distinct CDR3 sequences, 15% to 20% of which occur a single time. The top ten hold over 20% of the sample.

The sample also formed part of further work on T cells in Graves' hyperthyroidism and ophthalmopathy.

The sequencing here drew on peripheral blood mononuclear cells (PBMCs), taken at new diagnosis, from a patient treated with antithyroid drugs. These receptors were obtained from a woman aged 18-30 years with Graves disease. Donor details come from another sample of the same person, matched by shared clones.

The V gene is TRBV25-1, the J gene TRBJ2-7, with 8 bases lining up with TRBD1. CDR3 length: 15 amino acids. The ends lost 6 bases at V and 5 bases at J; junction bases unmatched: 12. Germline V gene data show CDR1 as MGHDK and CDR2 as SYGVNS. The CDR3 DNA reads TGTGCCAGCAGCCCTACCTGGGACAGGAGGAACGAGCAGTACTTC. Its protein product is CASSPTWDRRNEQYF.

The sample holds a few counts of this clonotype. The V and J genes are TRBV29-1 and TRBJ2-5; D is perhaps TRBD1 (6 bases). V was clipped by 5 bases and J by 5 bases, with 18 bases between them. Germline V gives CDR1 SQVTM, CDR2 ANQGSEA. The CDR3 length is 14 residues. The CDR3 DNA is TGCAGCGTTCCTAAGCCCCCAGGGGAGGAGACCCAGTACTTC. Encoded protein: CSVPKPPGEETQYF. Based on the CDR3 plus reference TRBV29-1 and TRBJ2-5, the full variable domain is SAVISQKPSRDICQRGTSLTIQCQVDSQVTMMFWYRQQPGQSLTLIATANQGSEATYESGFVIDKFPISRPNLTFSTLTVSNMSPEDSSIYLCSVPKPPGEETQYFGPGTRLLVL.

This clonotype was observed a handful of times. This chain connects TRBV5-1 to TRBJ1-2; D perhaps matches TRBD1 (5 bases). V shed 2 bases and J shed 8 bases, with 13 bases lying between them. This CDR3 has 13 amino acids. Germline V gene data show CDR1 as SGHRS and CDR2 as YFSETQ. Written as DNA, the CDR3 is TGCGCCAGCAGCTTATCAAGTTGGGGCGGCTACACCTTC. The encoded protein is CASSLSSWGGYTF.

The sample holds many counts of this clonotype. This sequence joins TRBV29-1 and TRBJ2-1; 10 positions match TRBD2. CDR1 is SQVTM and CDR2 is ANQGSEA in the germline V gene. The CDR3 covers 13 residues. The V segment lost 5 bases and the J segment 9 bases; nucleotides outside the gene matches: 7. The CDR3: CSVCPSGSGEQFF. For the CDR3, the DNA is TGCAGCGTTTGTCCTAGCGGGAGCGGTGAGCAGTTCTTC.

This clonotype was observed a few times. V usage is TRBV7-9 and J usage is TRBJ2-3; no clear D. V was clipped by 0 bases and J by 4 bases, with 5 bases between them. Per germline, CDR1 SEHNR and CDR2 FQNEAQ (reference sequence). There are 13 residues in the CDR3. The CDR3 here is CASSLALADTQYF. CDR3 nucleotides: TGTGCCAGCAGCTTAGCCCTAGCAGATACGCAGTATTTT.

The CDR3 here is CASSEERGITDTQYF. The CDR3 nucleotides read TGTGCCAGCAGTGAAGAAAGGGGGATCACAGATACGCAGTATTTT. The chain recombines TRBV2 with TRBJ2-3; the D gene is possibly TRBD1 (6 bases). Trimming shortened V by 1 base and J by 2 bases, and 10 bases separated the two germline ends. The CDR3 spans 15 residues. In germline, CDR1 is SNHLY, CDR2 FYNNEI.

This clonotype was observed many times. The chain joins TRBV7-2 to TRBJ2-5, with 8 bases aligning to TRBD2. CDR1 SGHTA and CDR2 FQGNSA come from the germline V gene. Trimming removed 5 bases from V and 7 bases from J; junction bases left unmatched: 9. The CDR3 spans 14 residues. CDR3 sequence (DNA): TGTGCCAGCAGCCTGCAGGGACTAGTGGGGACCCAGTACTTC. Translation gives CASSLQGLVGTQYF.

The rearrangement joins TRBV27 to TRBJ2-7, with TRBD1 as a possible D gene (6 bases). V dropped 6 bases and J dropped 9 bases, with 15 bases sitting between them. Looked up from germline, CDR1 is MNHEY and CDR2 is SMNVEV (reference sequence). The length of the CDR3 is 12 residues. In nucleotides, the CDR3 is TGTGCCAGCAGACAGGGATCCCACGGGCAGTACTTC. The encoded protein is CASRQGSHGQYF.

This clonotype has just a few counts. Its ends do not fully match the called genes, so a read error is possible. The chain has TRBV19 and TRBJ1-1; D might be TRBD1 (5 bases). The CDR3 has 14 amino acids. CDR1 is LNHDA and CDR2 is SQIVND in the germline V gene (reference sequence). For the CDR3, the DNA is TGTGCCAGTACCATCGGGGCAGTGAAAACTGAAGCTTTCTTT. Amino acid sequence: CASTIGAVKTEAFF. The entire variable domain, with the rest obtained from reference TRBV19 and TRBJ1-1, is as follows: DGGITQSPKYLFRKEGQNVTLSCEQNLNHDAMYWYRQDPGQGLRLIYYSQIVNDFQKGDIAEGYSVSREKKESFPLTVTSAQKNPTAFYLCASTIGAVKTEAFFGQGTRLTVV.

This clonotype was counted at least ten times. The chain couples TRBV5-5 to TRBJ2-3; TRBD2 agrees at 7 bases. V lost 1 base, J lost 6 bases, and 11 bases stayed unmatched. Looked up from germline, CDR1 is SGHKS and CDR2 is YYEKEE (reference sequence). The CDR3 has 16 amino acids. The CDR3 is CASSLYREVAVDTQYF. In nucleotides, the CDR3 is TGTGCCAGCAGCTTGTACCGGGAGGTTGCAGTCGATACGCAGTATTTT.

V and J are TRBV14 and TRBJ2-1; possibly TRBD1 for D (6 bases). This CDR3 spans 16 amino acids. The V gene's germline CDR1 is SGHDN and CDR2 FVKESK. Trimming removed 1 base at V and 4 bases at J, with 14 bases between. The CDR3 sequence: CASSQAGDGIYNEQFF. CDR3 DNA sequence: TGTGCCAGCAGCCAAGCAGGGGACGGGATTTACAATGAGCAGTTCTTC.